This entry is about one TCR beta chain. The antigen is undetermined. The PCR had 60 Vbeta and 13 Jbeta primers. Libraries were prepared by immunoSEQ multiplex PCR; TCRdb keeps only in-frame clonotypes and omits some of them. This sample yields about 200,000 clones, of which 83% are seen a single time; about 1.8% belongs to the top ten. This record belongs to a study of cytomegalovirus exposure and HLA in healthy donors. Study-level findings and limits: Listed as cytomegalovirus-associated were 150 to 200 TCR beta chains.

J was trimmed by 5 bases and V by 3 bases; bases with no gene match: 7. The length of the CDR3 is 16 residues. CDR1 is SGHVS, CDR2 FNYEAQ, per germline. This TCR was sampled from a man aged 35-49 years in good health and CMV-seropositive. The J gene is TRBJ2-7, the V gene TRBV7-6; 13 bases line up with TRBD2. The sample consisted of PBMCs. The CDR3 DNA is TGTGCCAGCAGCTTCCCCCGGACTAGCGGGGGAAACGAGCAGTACTTC. It is translated as CASSFPRTSGGNEQYF.